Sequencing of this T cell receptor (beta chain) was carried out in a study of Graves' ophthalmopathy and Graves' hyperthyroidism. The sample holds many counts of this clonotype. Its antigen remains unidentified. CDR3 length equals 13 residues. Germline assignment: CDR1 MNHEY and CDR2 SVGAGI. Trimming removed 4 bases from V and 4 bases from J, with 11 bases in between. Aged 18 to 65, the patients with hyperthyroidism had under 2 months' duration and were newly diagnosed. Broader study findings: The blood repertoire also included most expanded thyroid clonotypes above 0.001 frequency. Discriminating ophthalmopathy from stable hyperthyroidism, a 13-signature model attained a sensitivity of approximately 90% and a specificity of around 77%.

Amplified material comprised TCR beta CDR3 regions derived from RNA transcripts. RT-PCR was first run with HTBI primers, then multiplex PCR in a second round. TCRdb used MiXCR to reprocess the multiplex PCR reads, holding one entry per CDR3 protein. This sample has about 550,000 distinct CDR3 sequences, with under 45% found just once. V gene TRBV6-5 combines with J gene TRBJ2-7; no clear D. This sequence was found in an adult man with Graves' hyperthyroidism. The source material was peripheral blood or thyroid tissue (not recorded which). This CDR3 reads CASSSTQVYEQYF. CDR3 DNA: TGTGCCAGCAGTTCGACTCAGGTTTACGAGCAGTACTTC.